The T cell receptor beta chain under discussion was sequenced for a study of immune evolution from preneoplasia to lung adenocarcinoma. General study points: Clonality was highest in normal lung, lower in later-stage lesions apparently. T cell clonality was higher in KRAS-mutant than EGFR-mutant or wild-type nodules. From normal lung to invasive adenocarcinoma, top clone frequencies appeared to decrease.

After pathologic assessment, macro-dissection selected premalignant or tumor cells for extraction. Trimming removed 5 bases from V and 4 bases from J; junction bases left unmatched: 17. The CDR3 has 18 amino acids. Germline-derived CDR1 and CDR2 are SGHTA and FQGNSA. In regard to this clone: Its antigen is currently unknown.

Profiled with immunoSEQ multiplex PCR; TCRdb holds only in-frame clones, not every one. The repertoire holds about 27,000 clones, with about 74% as singletons. This clonotype originated in a person between 55 and 69 years old with invasive lung adenocarcinoma. Some clones in this sample may be carry-over from other donors' samples. Sequencing was done on a sample of FFPE invasive lung adenocarcinoma tissue. The chain joins TRBV7-2 to TRBJ2-5; 9 bases are shared with TRBD1. The CDR3 loop reads CASSLLGDIRGQGETQYF. The CDR3 DNA follows: TGTGCCAGCAGCCTACTTGGCGACATAAGGGGACAGGGAGAGACCCAGTACTTC. The variable domain in full, with the rest retrieved from reference TRBV7-2 and TRBJ2-5, is GAGVSQSPSNKVTEKGKDVELRCDPISGHTALYWYRQSLGQGLEFLIYFQGNSAPDKSGLPSDRFSAERTGGSVSTLTIQRTQQEDSAVYLCASSLLGDIRGQGETQYFGPGTRLLVL.